The 16 T cell receptor beta chains below all came from one sample that was sequenced in a study of beta chain features in type 1 diabetes. Investigators reverse transcribed all isolated RNA, so they sequenced expressed TCRB transcripts. Generated by immunoSEQ multiplex PCR, the TCRdb table keeps only in-frame clones and is missing some. This table holds some 150,000 clones, 40% to 55% found once. The specimen was Tregs from blood. The receptors come from a man aged 18 to 35 in good health.

This chain uses TRBV30 with TRBJ1-4; 8 positions match TRBD1. This CDR3 contains 17 residues. With V trimmed by 3 bases and J by 8 bases, 17 bases remained unmatched. Germline V gene lookup returns CDR1 GTSNPN and CDR2 SVGIG (reference sequence). Here the CDR3 reads CAWSGLTRGTGQEKLFF. CDR3 nucleotide sequence: TGTGCCTGGAGCGGTCTAACGCGCGGGACAGGCCAAGAAAAACTGTTTTTT.

The chain recombines TRBV5-1 with TRBJ2-5; the D gene is possibly TRBD1 (7 bases). V lost 0 bases and J 7 bases, leaving 16 bases between the germline ends. The CDR3 has 15 residues. Germline V lookup: CDR1 SGHRS, CDR2 YFSETQ. CDR3 amino acids: CASSLAAGGTGTQYF. In DNA, the CDR3 is TGCGCCAGCAGCTTGGCGGCAGGGGGGACTGGGACCCAGTACTTC.

In this sample, this clone turned up once. This chain uses TRBV29-1 with TRBJ2-2; D is ambiguous. Germline values: CDR1 SQVTM, CDR2 ANQGSEA. V lost 4 bases and J 2 bases, leaving 8 bases between the germline ends. The CDR3 sequence is 13 residues long. The CDR3 DNA sequence: TGCAGCGTTGGCAGGAAAAACACCGGGGAGCTGTTTTTT. As protein: CSVGRKNTGELFF.

This chain uses TRBV10-3 with TRBJ1-2; 7 bases align to TRBD1. Germline V gene data show CDR1 as ENHRY and CDR2 as SYGVKD. This CDR3 region has 12 residues. The trim removed 6 bases at V and 4 bases at J, leaving 2 bases unmatched. In DNA, the CDR3 is TGTGCCATCAGGGGGACAGTCTATGGCTACACCTTC. This translates into CAIRGTVYGYTF.

The gene calls are TRBV5-1 and TRBJ2-5; 7 bases match TRBD2. The CDR3 length is 17 residues. CDR1 SGHRS and CDR2 YFSETQ come from the germline V gene. Trimming removed 0 bases from V and 0 bases from J; junction bases left unmatched: 8. The CDR3 DNA sequence: TGCGCCAGCAGCTTGGGTCTAGCGGATACGTACCAAGAGACCCAGTACTTC. Its translation is CASSLGLADTYQETQYF. The full variable domain, its missing parts supplied by reference TRBV5-1 and TRBJ2-5, is KAGVTQTPRYLIKTRGQQVTLSCSPISGHRSVSWYQQTPGQGLQFLFEYFSETQRNKGNFPGRFSGRQFSNSRSEMNVSTLELGDSALYLCASSLGLADTYQETQYFGPGTRLLVL.

This clone was detected a few times. The chain links TRBV4-3 to TRBJ2-7, with 8 bases that match TRBD1. CDR1 and CDR2 from the germline V gene are LGHNA and YSLEER. Trimming cost V 4 bases and J 0 bases; bases outside gene matches: 2. The CDR3 runs to 14 residues. CDR3 in DNA: TGCGCCAGCAGCCGGGACAGGAGCTCCTACGAGCAGTACTTC. It yields the protein CASSRDRSSYEQYF.

In nucleotides, the CDR3 is TGTGCCAGTAGTATCGCCGGGGTTCACGAGACCCAGTACTTC. It specifies CASSIAGVHETQYF. V is TRBV19 and J is TRBJ2-5; the D gene is possibly TRBD2 (5 bases). Trimming took 3 bases from V and 5 from J, leaving 13 bases between them. Germline lookup yields CDR1 LNHDA and CDR2 SQIVND (reference sequence). This CDR3 has 14 residues.

CDR3 coding DNA: TGTGCCAGTAGTTGGGGCCCAGCTGGAAACACCATATATTTT. It specifies CASSWGPAGNTIYF. The V and J genes are TRBV19 and TRBJ1-3; weak D call: TRBD1 (5 bases). V lost 5 bases and J lost 2, with 10 bases in between. The CDR3 has 14 residues. Germline CDR1 and CDR2: LNHDA and SQIVND (reference sequence).

The gene calls are TRBV27 and TRBJ1-1, with TRBD1 as a possible D gene (6 bases). The germline CDR1 and CDR2 sequences are MNHEY and SMNVEV (reference sequence). This CDR3 contains 14 residues. Trimming removed 6 bases from V and 4 bases from J, with 15 bases in between. The CDR3 DNA sequence: TGTGCCAGCAGCCTCAGGGGCGGGGGCACTGAAGCTTTCTTT. Translated: CASSLRGGGTEAFF.

The rearrangement joins TRBV6-5 to TRBJ1-1; tentatively, D is TRBD1 (5 bases). This CDR3 region has 15 residues. V was cut by 6 bases and J by 4 bases, with 18 bases left in between. CDR1 is MNHEY and CDR2 is SVGAGI in the germline V gene. CDR3 in amino acids: CASRTGLRGGTEAFF. The CDR3 DNA reads as TGTGCCAGCAGGACGGGACTGCGGGGTGGCACTGAAGCTTTCTTT.

The V call is TRBV10-3, the J call TRBJ2-3; 7 nucleotides match TRBD2. This CDR3 comprises 17 residues. Germline CDR1 is ENHRY and CDR2 is SYGVKD. After removal of 3 bases from V and 0 bases from J, the junction contained 9 bases not matched to a gene. CDR3 region: CAISDGRVLLSTDTQYF. Here the CDR3 DNA reads TGTGCCATCAGTGATGGGAGGGTCCTTTTGAGCACAGATACGCAGTATTTT.

This clone was observed a handful of times. The CDR3 region is CASSLAGAGGQDTQYF. In nucleotides, the CDR3 is TGCGCCAGCAGTCTCGCCGGAGCGGGGGGGCAAGATACGCAGTATTTT. The chain recombines TRBV4-1 with TRBJ2-3; TRBD2 matches 10 bases. V lost 6 bases, J lost 5 bases, and 11 bases stayed unmatched. Germline V gene sequence: CDR1 MGHRA, CDR2 YSYEKL. The CDR3 is 16 amino acids.

The DNA of the CDR3 is TGTGCCAGCAGTTCTTATCGACTAGCGGGGGGGTTGGATACGCAGTATTTT. Translation: CASSSYRLAGGLDTQYF. The chain is built from TRBV28 and TRBJ2-3, with 14 bases identical to TRBD2. The CDR3 is 17 amino acids. Trimming took 4 bases from V and 6 from J; bases not matched to a gene: 9. Germline CDR1 and CDR2: MDHEN and SYDVKM.

This clone was detected a few times. The gene calls are TRBV28 and TRBJ1-5; weak D call: TRBD1 (5 bases). Per germline, CDR1 MDHEN and CDR2 SYDVKM. This CDR3 contains 12 residues. With 6 bases removed from V and 5 bases from J, the gap between germline ends came to 8 bases. The CDR3 reads CASSWGDQPQHF. Written as DNA, the CDR3 is TGTGCCAGCAGCTGGGGGGATCAGCCCCAGCATTTT.

Only a few counts were recorded for this clone. The chain is built from TRBV5-1 and TRBJ2-1, with D perhaps matching TRBD2 (6 bases). V lost 4 bases and J lost 2, with 19 bases in between. The CDR3 has 17 residues. Germline CDR1 is SGHRS and CDR2 is YFSETQ. CDR3 nucleotide sequence: TGCGCCAGCAGCCCGGGCTTACGGGGGATCACCTACAATGAGCAGTTCTTC. Amino acid sequence: CASSPGLRGITYNEQFF. Looking up the rest from reference TRBV5-1 and TRBJ2-1 gives the full variable domain: KAGVTQTPRYLIKTRGQQVTLSCSPISGHRSVSWYQQTPGQGLQFLFEYFSETQRNKGNFPGRFSGRQFSNSRSEMNVSTLELGDSALYLCASSPGLRGITYNEQFFGPGTRLTVL.

This clone was seen a handful of times. This chain connects TRBV11-2 to TRBJ2-1; 9 bases match TRBD2. This CDR3 comprises 15 residues. The germline V gene has CDR1 SGHAT and CDR2 FQNNGV. V lost 4 bases, J lost 6 bases, and 7 bases stayed unmatched. The CDR3 loop is CASSWGTSSSNEQFF. The CDR3 region has the DNA TGTGCCAGCAGCTGGGGGACTAGCTCGAGCAATGAGCAGTTCTTC.